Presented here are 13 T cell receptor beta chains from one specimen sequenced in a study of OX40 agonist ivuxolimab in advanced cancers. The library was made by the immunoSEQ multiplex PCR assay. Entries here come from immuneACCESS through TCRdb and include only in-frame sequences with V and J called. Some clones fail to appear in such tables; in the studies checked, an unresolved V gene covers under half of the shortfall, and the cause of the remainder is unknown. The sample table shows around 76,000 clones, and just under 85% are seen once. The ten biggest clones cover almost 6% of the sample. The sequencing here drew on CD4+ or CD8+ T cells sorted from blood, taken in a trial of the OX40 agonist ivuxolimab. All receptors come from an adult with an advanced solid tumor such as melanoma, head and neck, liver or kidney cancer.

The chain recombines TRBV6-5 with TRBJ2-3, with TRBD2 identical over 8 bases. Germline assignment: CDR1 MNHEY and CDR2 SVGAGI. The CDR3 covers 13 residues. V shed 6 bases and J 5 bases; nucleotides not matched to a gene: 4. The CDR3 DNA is TGTGCCAGCAGATGGGCGGGAGGAGATACGCAGTATTTT. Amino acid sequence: CASRWAGGDTQYF.

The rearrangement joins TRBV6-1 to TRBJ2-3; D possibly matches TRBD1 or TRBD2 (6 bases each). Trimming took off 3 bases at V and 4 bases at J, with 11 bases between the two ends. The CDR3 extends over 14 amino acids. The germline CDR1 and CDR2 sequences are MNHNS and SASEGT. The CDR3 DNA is TGTGCCAGCAGTGAGGGGGGCCCAGCAGATACGCAGTATTTT. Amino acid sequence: CASSEGGPADTQYF.

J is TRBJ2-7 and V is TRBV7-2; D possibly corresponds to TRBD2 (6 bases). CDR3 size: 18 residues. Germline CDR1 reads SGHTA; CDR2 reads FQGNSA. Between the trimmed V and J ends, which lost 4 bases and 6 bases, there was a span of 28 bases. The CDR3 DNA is TGTGCCAGCAGCTCCCCTGAAGGTAGCGGACTGGGAGTGGGCGAGCAGTACTTC. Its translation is CASSSPEGSGLGVGEQYF.

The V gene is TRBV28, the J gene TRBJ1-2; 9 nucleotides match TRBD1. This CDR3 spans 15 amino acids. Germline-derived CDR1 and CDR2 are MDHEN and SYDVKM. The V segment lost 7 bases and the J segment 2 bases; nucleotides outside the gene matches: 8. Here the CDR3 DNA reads TGTGCCAGCACCTCAAAGACAGGGGGGAACTATGGCTACACCTTC. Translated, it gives CASTSKTGGNYGYTF.

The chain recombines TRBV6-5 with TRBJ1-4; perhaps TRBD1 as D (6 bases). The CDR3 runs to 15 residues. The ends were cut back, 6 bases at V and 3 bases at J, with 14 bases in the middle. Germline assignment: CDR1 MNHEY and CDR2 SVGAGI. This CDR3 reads CASSRGGLANEKLFF. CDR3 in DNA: TGTGCCAGCAGCCGGGGGGGGCTAGCTAATGAAAAACTGTTTTTT.

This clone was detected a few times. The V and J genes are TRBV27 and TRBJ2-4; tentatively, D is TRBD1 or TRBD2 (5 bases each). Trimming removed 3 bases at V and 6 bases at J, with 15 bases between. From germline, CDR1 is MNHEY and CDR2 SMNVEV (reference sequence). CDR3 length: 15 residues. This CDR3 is CASSFGTSRTNIQYF. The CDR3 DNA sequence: TGTGCCAGCAGTTTCGGGACGTCCCGAACAAACATTCAGTACTTC.

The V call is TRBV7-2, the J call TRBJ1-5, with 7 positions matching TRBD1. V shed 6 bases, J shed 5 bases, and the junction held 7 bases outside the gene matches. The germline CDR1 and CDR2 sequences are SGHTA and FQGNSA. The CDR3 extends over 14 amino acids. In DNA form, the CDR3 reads TGTGCCAGCAGTCCCGGACAGGCCTATCAGCCCCAGCATTTT. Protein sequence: CASSPGQAYQPQHF. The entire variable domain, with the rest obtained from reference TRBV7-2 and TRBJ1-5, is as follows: GAGVSQSPSNKVTEKGKDVELRCDPISGHTALYWYRQSLGQGLEFLIYFQGNSAPDKSGLPSDRFSAERTGGSVSTLTIQRTQQEDSAVYLCASSPGQAYQPQHFGDGTRLSIL.

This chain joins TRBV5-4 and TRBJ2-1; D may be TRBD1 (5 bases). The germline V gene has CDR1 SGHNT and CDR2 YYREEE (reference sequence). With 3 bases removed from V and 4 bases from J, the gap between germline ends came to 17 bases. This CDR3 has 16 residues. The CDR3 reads CASSSSGNPLYNEQFF. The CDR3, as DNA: TGTGCCAGCAGCTCCTCAGGGAACCCCCTTTACAATGAGCAGTTCTTC.

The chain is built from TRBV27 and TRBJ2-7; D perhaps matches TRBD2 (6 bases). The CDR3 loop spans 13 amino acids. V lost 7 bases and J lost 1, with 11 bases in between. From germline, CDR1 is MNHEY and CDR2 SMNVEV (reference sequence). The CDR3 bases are TGTGCCAGCAAGGAACGGGAGTCCTACGAGCAGTACTTC. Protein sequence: CASKERESYEQYF.

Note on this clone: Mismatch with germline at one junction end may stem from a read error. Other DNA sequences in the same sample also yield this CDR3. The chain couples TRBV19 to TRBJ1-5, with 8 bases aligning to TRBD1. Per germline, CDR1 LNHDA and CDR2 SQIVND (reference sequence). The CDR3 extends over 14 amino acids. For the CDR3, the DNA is TGTGCTAGTAATTCAGCAGGGGGCGGTCAGCCCCAGCATTTT. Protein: CASNSAGGGQPQHF.

The CDR3 region is CASSFSVGGTSSSTDTQYF. In DNA, the CDR3 is TGTGCCAGCAGCTTCTCCGTGGGGGGGACTTCCTCTAGCACAGATACGCAGTATTTT. The rearrangement joins TRBV7-9 to TRBJ2-3; 7 bases are a match to TRBD2. V was pared by 3 bases and J by 0 bases, with 15 bases of the junction left unmatched. Germline CDR1 reads SEHNR; CDR2 reads FQNEAQ (reference sequence). The CDR3 runs 19 residues.

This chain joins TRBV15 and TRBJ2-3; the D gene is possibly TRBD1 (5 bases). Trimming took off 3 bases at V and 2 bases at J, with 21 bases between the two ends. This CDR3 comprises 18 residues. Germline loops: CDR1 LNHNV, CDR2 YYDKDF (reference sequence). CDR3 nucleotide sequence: TGTGCCACCAGCAGCTATCCCTCGTTGAGACAGCTCACAGATACGCAGTATTTT. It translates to CATSSYPSLRQLTDTQYF.

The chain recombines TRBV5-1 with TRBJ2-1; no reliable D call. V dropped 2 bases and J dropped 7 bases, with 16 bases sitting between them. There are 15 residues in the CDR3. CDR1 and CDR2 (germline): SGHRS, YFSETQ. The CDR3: CASSLGSTWGNEQFF. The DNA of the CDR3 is TGCGCCAGCAGCTTAGGGTCAACCTGGGGAAATGAGCAGTTCTTC.